The T cell receptor (beta chain) under discussion was sequenced for a study of blood T cells in healthy people across ages. No fewer than 7 million PBMCs went into each sample. A J-beta primer mix and a sample-barcoded 5' primer were used in a second PCR of about 6 to 12 cycles. Each of the cDNA molecules was tagged by a template-switch adaptor with 12 random nucleotides. One entry per CDR3 protein, called by TCRdb with MiXCR from the 5' RACE reads. The data hold some 320,000 distinct CDR3 sequences, with around 29% observed a single time. Concerning this clonotype: What it recognizes is unknown.

Germline CDR1 SGDLS, CDR2 YYNGEE. The CDR3 runs to 13 residues. V shed 1 base and J shed 7 bases, with 12 bases lying between them. Study observations and caveats: There was a strong correlation between TCR beta diversity and naive T cell percentage. Roughly linear age-related decline in beta diversity appeared, significant by age about 37.

Sequenced material: blood. The TCR comes from a woman in her 70s in good health. The chain employs TRBV9 and TRBJ2-7; D remains ambiguous. Written as DNA, the CDR3 is TGTGCCAGCAGCGTATCTACTACAAGGGAGCAGTACTTC. Its protein product is CASSVSTTREQYF.